The 18 T cell receptor beta chains below all came from one sample that was sequenced in a study of T cell responses to AZD1222 COVID-19 vaccine. The protocol was immunoSEQ multiplex PCR, while the TCRdb copy is restricted to in-frame clones and leaves out a portion. The profile covers some 170,000 clones, with more than 90% appearing a single time and around 3% taken by the ten largest. The input for sequencing was peripheral blood, taken on day 0 of AZD1222 vaccination. The receptors originated from an adult in good health.

The CDR3: CSASDRGEAFF. The CDR3 DNA reads as TGCAGTGCGTCGGACAGGGGTGAAGCTTTCTTT. V gene TRBV20-1 combines with J gene TRBJ1-1; 9 nucleotides match TRBD1. Germline V gene lookup returns CDR1 DFQATT and CDR2 SNEGSKA (reference sequence). CDR3 length: 11 amino acids. The V segment lost 6 bases and the J segment 7 bases; nucleotides outside the gene matches: 3.

The sample holds a few counts of this clone. The chain couples TRBV5-1 to TRBJ2-7, with D unresolved. The germline V gene has CDR1 SGHRS and CDR2 YFSETQ. The CDR3 length is 14 residues. With 0 bases removed from V and 3 bases from J, the gap between germline ends came to 10 bases. CDR3 nucleotide sequence: TGCGCCAGCAGCTTGGCAGCGTATTACTACGAGCAGTACTTC. This sequence encodes CASSLAAYYYEQYF.

The chain links TRBV7-6 to TRBJ2-3, with 12 bases lining up with TRBD2. CDR1 is SGHVS, CDR2 FNYEAQ, per germline. Losses at the gene ends were 0 bases for V and 4 bases for J; bases not matched to a gene: 8. The CDR3 sequence is 18 residues long. For the CDR3, the DNA is TGTGCCAGCAGCTTAGCGCGGATACTAGCGGGAGGTTCAGATACGCAGTATTTT. Translated, it gives CASSLARILAGGSDTQYF. The full variable domain, rest sourced from reference TRBV7-6 and TRBJ2-3, is GAGVSQSPRYKVTKRGQDVALRCDPISGHVSLYWYRQALGQGPEFLTYFNYEAQQDKSGLPNDRFSAERPEGSISTLTIQRTEQRDSAMYRCASSLARILAGGSDTQYFGPGTRLTVL.

The table lists this clone with a few counts. The J gene is TRBJ2-5, the V gene TRBV2; no firm D call. The CDR3 is 14 residues long. Trimming cost V 2 bases and J 5 bases, with 12 bases left between them. Germline values: CDR1 SNHLY, CDR2 FYNNEI. CDR3 DNA: TGTGCCAGCAGTGAATGGAATTTCGGGGAGACCCAGTACTTC. Its protein is CASSEWNFGETQYF.

This chain connects TRBV5-5 to TRBJ1-1; no reliable D call. V shed 4 bases and J shed 4 bases, with 11 bases lying between them. This CDR3 is 13 amino acids long. Looked up from germline, CDR1 is SGHKS and CDR2 is YYEKEE (reference sequence). CDR3 sequence (DNA): TGTGCCAGCAGCCCCCCATGGGGCACTGAAGCTTTCTTT. This codes for CASSPPWGTEAFF.

The J gene is TRBJ2-5, the V gene TRBV5-5; maybe TRBD1 (6 bases). V was pared by 4 bases and J by 0 bases, with 7 bases between. CDR3 size: 13 residues. Germline assignment: CDR1 SGHKS and CDR2 YYEKEE (reference sequence). The CDR3 reads CASSRTDQETQYF. The CDR3 nucleotides read TGTGCCAGCAGCCGGACAGACCAAGAGACCCAGTACTTC.

The V call is TRBV7-8, the J call TRBJ1-2; 9 positions match TRBD1. V lost 5 bases, J lost 4 bases, and 8 bases stayed unmatched. Germline lookup yields CDR1 SGHVS and CDR2 FQNEAQ. The CDR3 spans 15 residues. In nucleotides, the CDR3 is TGTGCCAGCAGCCCGATGGGACAGGGCATCTATGGCTACACCTTC. This codes for CASSPMGQGIYGYTF.

CDR3 amino acids: CASSQASGQWGLFF. For the CDR3, the DNA is TGTGCCAGCAGCCAAGCTAGCGGCCAGTGGGGGCTGTTTTTT. The chain couples TRBV3-1 (or the pseudogene TRBV3-2) to TRBJ2-2; 7 bases are a match to TRBD2. The CDR3 has 14 residues. CDR1 and CDR2 from the germline V gene are LGHDT and YNNKEL (reference sequence). V trimming: 1 base; J trimming: 13 bases; junction bases outside the gene matches: 9.

J is TRBJ1-5 and V is TRBV7-8, with 11 bases fitting TRBD1. The length of the CDR3 is 17 residues. The ends lost 5 bases at V and 5 bases at J; junction bases unmatched: 11. Germline V gene data show CDR1 as SGHVS and CDR2 as FQNEAQ. The CDR3 DNA is TGTGCCAGCAGCCCGACGGGGACAGGGGGTTTCGATCAGCCCCAGCATTTT. It codes for CASSPTGTGGFDQPQHF.

This chain connects TRBV6-6 to TRBJ2-5; 11 nucleotides agree with TRBD1. The V segment lost 5 bases and the J segment 2 bases; nucleotides outside the gene matches: 13. The CDR3 spans 18 residues. Germline-derived CDR1 and CDR2 are MNHNY and SVGAGI (reference sequence). CDR3 amino acids: CASSPRTLGQGEQETQYF. CDR3 sequence (DNA): TGTGCCAGCAGTCCCCGAACTTTGGGACAGGGGGAACAAGAGACCCAGTACTTC.

This clone was seen only once. The V call is TRBV30, the J call TRBJ2-7; 10 positions agree with TRBD1. The CDR3 loop spans 15 amino acids. Germline CDR1 GTSNPN, CDR2 SVGIG (reference sequence). V lost 4 bases to trimming and J lost 4 bases; unmatched junction nucleotides: 10. CDR3 DNA sequence: TGTGCCTGGAAGGTTGGGCCGGACAGGGGGTACGAGCAGTACTTC. Its protein product is CAWKVGPDRGYEQYF.

There are a few counts of this clone. The V and J genes are TRBV18 and TRBJ2-7; maybe TRBD1 (5 bases). The germline gives CDR1 KGHSH, CDR2 LQKENI. V lost 5 bases and J 1 base, leaving 12 bases between the germline ends. The CDR3 has 14 amino acids. The CDR3 loop is CASSSQGGSYEQYF. As DNA, the CDR3 is TGTGCCAGCTCATCCCAGGGCGGATCCTACGAGCAGTACTTC.

V and J are TRBV7-9 and TRBJ2-1; 8 bases fit TRBD1. Germline V gives CDR1 SEHNR, CDR2 FQNEAQ (reference sequence). V gave up 3 bases and J gave up 6 bases; unmatched junction bases: 7. The CDR3 is made up of 15 amino acids. The DNA for the CDR3 is TGTGCCAGCAGCTTCCTTATCGGACAGGGCAATGAGCAGTTCTTC. Protein: CASSFLIGQGNEQFF.

V gene TRBV20-1 combines with J gene TRBJ2-4; D not resolved. Trimming removed 3 bases at V and 3 bases at J, with 9 bases between. The CDR3 runs 13 residues. The germline V gene encodes CDR1 DFQATT and CDR2 SNEGSKA (reference sequence). The CDR3 region has the DNA TGCAGTGCTAGTAATTCCGGCAAAAACATTCAGTACTTC. It translates to CSASNSGKNIQYF.

V is TRBV6-1 and J is TRBJ2-4; no firm D call. The V end was cut by 1 base, the J end by 7 bases, with 8 bases between. The CDR3 sequence is 13 residues long. Germline CDR1 reads MNHNS; CDR2 reads SASEGT. The CDR3 DNA follows: TGTGCCAGCAGTGAAGGGGTTCCTAACATTCAGTACTTC. Its translation: CASSEGVPNIQYF.

This chain connects TRBV4-1 to TRBJ1-1; D is uncertain. Germline V CDR1 and CDR2: MGHRA, YSYEKL. Trimming stripped 4 bases from V and 3 bases from J, with 6 bases between. The CDR3 length is 12 residues. CDR3 sequence (DNA): TGCGCCAGCAGCCTTAGGGACACTGAAGCTTTCTTT. Translating it yields CASSLRDTEAFF.

J is TRBJ1-2 and V is TRBV6-6, with 11 bases lining up with TRBD1. Germline V CDR1 and CDR2: MNHNY, SVGAGI (reference sequence). CDR3 length: 15 amino acids. V lost 4 bases and J lost 6; bases outside the gene matches: 7. The CDR3 is CASSFGTGGSDGYTF. CDR3 in DNA: TGTGCCAGCAGTTTCGGGACAGGGGGTTCAGATGGCTACACCTTC.

This chain joins TRBV5-1 and TRBJ1-1; TRBD1 might be the D (6 bases). This CDR3 spans 14 amino acids. Trimming removed 4 bases from V and 1 base from J, with 11 bases in between. Germline V gene lookup returns CDR1 SGHRS and CDR2 YFSETQ. The CDR3: CASSGNRENTEAFF. The CDR3 DNA reads TGCGCCAGCAGCGGAAACAGGGAGAACACTGAAGCTTTCTTT.